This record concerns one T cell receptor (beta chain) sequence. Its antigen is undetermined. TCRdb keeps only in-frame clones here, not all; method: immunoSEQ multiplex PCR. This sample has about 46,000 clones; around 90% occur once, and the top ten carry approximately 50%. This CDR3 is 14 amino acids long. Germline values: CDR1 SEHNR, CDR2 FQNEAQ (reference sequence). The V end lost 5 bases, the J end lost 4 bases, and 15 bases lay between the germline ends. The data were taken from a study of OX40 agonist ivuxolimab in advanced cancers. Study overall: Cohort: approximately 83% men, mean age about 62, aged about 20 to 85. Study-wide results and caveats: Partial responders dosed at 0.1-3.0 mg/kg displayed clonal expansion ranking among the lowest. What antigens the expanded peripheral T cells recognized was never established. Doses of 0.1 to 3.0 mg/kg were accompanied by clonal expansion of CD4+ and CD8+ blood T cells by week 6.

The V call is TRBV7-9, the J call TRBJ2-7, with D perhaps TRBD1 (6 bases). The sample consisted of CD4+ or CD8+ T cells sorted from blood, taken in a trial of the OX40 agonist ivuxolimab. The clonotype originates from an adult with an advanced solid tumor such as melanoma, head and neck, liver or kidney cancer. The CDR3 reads CASSQSNRVYEQYF. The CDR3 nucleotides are TGTGCCAGCAGCCAATCGAACAGGGTTTACGAGCAGTACTTC.